This TCR beta chain appears in the sequencing data of a study of blood T cells in healthy people across ages. For this clonotype: The antigen is unknown.

Samples had at least 6 million PBMCs isolated from them. Next came a second PCR, run for roughly 6 to 11 cycles, which used a sample-barcoded 5' primer along with a J-beta primer mix. TCRdb reprocessed the 5' RACE reads via MiXCR and lists one record per CDR3 protein. The sample lists 790,000 or so distinct CDR3 sequences; 46% were seen once. Study-wide results and limits: It was held that the diversity estimates obtained from one million T cells were underestimates. Higher diversity, along with more naive CD4+ cells, distinguished long-lived donors from aged donors.

The TCR originated in a man older than 75 in good health. The sample was blood.

The CDR3 coding sequence is TGTGCCAGCAGCCGAAGACGGGGCCCCACCGAGCAGTACTTC. It specifies CASSRRRGPTEQYF. The chain carries TRBV5-6 and TRBJ2-7; the D call may be TRBD1 or TRBD2 (5 bases each). There are 14 residues in the CDR3. Germline V gene data show CDR1 as SGHDT and CDR2 as YYEEEE. V lost 4 bases to trimming and J lost 6 bases, with 17 bases between them.